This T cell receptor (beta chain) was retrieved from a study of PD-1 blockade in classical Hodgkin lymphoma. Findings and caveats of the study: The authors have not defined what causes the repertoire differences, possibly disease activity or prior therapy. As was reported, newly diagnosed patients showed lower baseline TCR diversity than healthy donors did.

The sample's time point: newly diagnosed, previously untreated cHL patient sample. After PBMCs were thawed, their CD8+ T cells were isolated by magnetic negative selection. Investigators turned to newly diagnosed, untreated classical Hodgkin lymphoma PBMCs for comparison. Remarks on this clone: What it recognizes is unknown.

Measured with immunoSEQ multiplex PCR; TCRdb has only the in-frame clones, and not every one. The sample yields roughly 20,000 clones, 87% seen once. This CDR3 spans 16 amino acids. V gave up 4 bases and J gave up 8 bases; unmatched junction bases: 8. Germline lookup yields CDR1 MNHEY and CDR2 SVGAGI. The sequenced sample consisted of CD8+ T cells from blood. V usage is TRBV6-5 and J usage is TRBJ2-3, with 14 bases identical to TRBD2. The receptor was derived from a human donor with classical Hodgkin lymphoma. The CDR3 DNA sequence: TGTGCCAGCAGTTTGACCGGGACTAGCGGGAGTTCTACGCAGTATTTT. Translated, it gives CASSLTGTSGSSTQYF.